The 30 T cell receptor beta chains below come from one sample, sequenced in a study of CD8 T cells in ankylosing spondylitis. TCRdb redid the calling of the 5' RACE reads with MiXCR, one entry per CDR3 protein. The profile shows around 130,000 distinct CDR3 sequences, 7% of them singletons. The sample consisted of blood, either unsorted or a sorted T cell fraction (not recorded which). These TCRs come from a male donor with ankylosing spondylitis or in good health (not recorded which).

The J gene is TRBJ2-7, the V gene TRBV18; D tentatively reads TRBD1 or TRBD2 (5 bases each). V lost 2 bases and J lost 2, with 7 bases in between. Germline V gives CDR1 KGHSH, CDR2 LQKENI. This CDR3 region has 13 residues. Here the CDR3 reads CASSPGDPYEQYF. The CDR3 region has the DNA TGTGCCAGCTCACCAGGGGACCCCTACGAGCAGTACTTC.

This clonotype was counted a few times. CDR3 nucleotide sequence: TGTGCCAGCAGCTTATTTTGGGACACCTCGGAGCAGTACTTC. Translation gives CASSLFWDTSEQYF. The rearrangement joins TRBV11-2 to TRBJ2-7; possible D gene TRBD1, 6 bases. Trimming left V 2 bases short and J 7 bases short, with 15 bases between. Germline CDR1 SGHAT, CDR2 FQNNGV. The CDR3 is 14 amino acids. The full variable domain, with the rest looked up from reference TRBV11-2 and TRBJ2-7, is EAGVAQSPRYKIIEKRQSVAFWCNPISGHATLYWYQQILGQGPKLLIQFQNNGVVDDSQLPKDRFSAERLKGVDSTLKIQPAKLEDSAVYLCASSLFWDTSEQYFGPGTRLTVT.

This clonotype was counted ten times or more. The V call is TRBV5-1, the J call TRBJ1-4; perhaps TRBD1 as D (5 bases). V was clipped by 1 base and J by 4 bases, with 14 bases between them. Germline CDR1 is SGHRS and CDR2 is YFSETQ. The CDR3 extends over 16 amino acids. The DNA for the CDR3 is TGCGCCAGCAGCTTGCAGGGCCTTGGGGGTAATGAAAAACTGTTTTTT. Translating gives CASSLQGLGGNEKLFF.

This clonotype was recorded at least ten times. The V gene is TRBV28, the J gene TRBJ2-7, with 7 nucleotides matching TRBD2. J lost 3 bases, V lost 6 bases, and 20 bases had no gene match. There are 18 residues in the CDR3. Per the germline V gene, CDR1 is MDHEN and CDR2 is SYDVKM. Here the CDR3 DNA reads TGTGCCAGCAGCGAAACCCCTAACTCCGGGACTAATTACTACGAGCAGTACTTC. The encoded protein is CASSETPNSGTNYYEQYF. Looking up the rest from reference TRBV28 and TRBJ2-7 gives the full variable domain: DVKVTQSSRYLVKRTGEKVFLECVQDMDHENMFWYRQDPGLGLRLIYFSYDVKMKEKGDIPEGYSVSREKKERFSLILESASTNQTSMYLCASSETPNSGTNYYEQYFGPGTRLTVT.

The rearrangement joins TRBV5-1 to TRBJ2-2; maybe TRBD1 (5 bases). V shed 3 bases and J shed 0 bases, with 12 bases lying between them. The germline CDR1 and CDR2 sequences are SGHRS and YFSETQ. CDR3 length equals 16 residues. The CDR3 region has the DNA TGCGCCAGCAGCTCGCCGGACATTTCGAACACCGGGGAGCTGTTTTTT. It specifies CASSSPDISNTGELFF.

This clonotype was picked up a small number of times. The rearrangement uses TRBV6-1 and TRBJ1-1; maybe TRBD1 (5 bases). The CDR3 runs to 16 residues. Germline CDR1 and CDR2: MNHNS and SASEGT. The V and J ends lost 4 bases and 3 bases respectively, with 18 bases between them. The CDR3 spells CASSASRGAKYTEAFF. The CDR3 coding sequence is TGTGCCAGCAGTGCCTCGCGGGGCGCAAAGTACACTGAAGCTTTCTTT.

This clonotype was found many times. This chain links TRBV7-8 with TRBJ2-6, with D unresolved. CDR3 size: 17 residues. CDR1 is SGHVS, CDR2 FQNEAQ, per germline. Trimming left V 4 bases short and J 0 bases short, with 13 bases between. The DNA of the CDR3 is TGTGCCAGCAGCTACCCCAGGAGATACTCTGGGGCCAACGTCCTGACTTTC. Protein product: CASSYPRRYSGANVLTF.

This clonotype was detected ten times or more. The chain joins TRBV5-1 to TRBJ1-1; D gene unclear. V was clipped by 3 bases and J by 2 bases, with 8 bases between them. The CDR3 covers 13 residues. CDR1 is SGHRS and CDR2 is YFSETQ in the germline V gene. This CDR3 reads CASSWSGNTEAFF. CDR3 bases: TGCGCCAGCAGCTGGAGCGGAAACACTGAAGCTTTCTTT.

This clonotype was counted at least ten times. The chain couples TRBV5-1 to TRBJ2-7, with TRBD1 as a possible D gene (6 bases). This CDR3 is 14 amino acids long. Germline loops: CDR1 SGHRS, CDR2 YFSETQ. Trimming took off 4 bases at V and 3 bases at J, with 14 bases between the two ends. CDR3 sequence (DNA): TGCGCCAGCAGCCCACGGGACACGAACTACGAGCAGTACTTC. It translates to CASSPRDTNYEQYF.

This clonotype was counted between two and nine times. The chain joins TRBV5-6 to TRBJ1-1, with D maybe TRBD1 (6 bases). CDR1 is SGHDT and CDR2 is YYEEEE in the germline V gene. This CDR3 comprises 14 residues. Trimming cost V 0 bases and J 1 base, with 7 bases left between them. CDR3 amino acids: CASSLGDKNTEAFF. CDR3 DNA sequence: TGTGCCAGCAGCTTGGGGGACAAGAACACTGAAGCTTTCTTT.

At least ten counts were recorded for this clonotype. V gene TRBV11-1 combines with J gene TRBJ2-1, with D perhaps matching TRBD1 (5 bases). Trimming shortened V by 4 bases and J by 8 bases, and 9 bases separated the two germline ends. Germline V gene lookup returns CDR1 SGHAT and CDR2 FQDESV (reference sequence). CDR3 length: 12 amino acids. The CDR3 nucleotides read TGTGCCAGCAGCTCACAGGCCCATGAGCAGTTCTTC. Translating gives CASSSQAHEQFF. The variable domain in full, with the rest retrieved from reference TRBV11-1 and TRBJ2-1, is EAEVAQSPRYKITEKSQAVAFWCDPISGHATLYWYRQILGQGPELLVQFQDESVVDDSQLPKDRFSAERLKGVDSTLKIQPAELGDSAMYLCASSSQAHEQFFGPGTRLTVL.

This clonotype was seen at least ten times. The chain links TRBV6-5 to TRBJ2-2; no definite D call. The V gene lost 4 bases and the J gene lost 2 bases, with 11 bases spanning the gap. The CDR3 loop spans 15 amino acids. Germline assignment: CDR1 MNHEY and CDR2 SVGAGI. The CDR3 region is CASSSEVVNTGELFF. In DNA form, the CDR3 reads TGTGCCAGCAGTTCAGAGGTAGTTAACACCGGGGAGCTGTTTTTT.

This clonotype was seen at least ten times. V usage is TRBV5-1 and J usage is TRBJ2-1, with D possibly TRBD1 on 5 matching bases. Germline values: CDR1 SGHRS, CDR2 YFSETQ. The CDR3 spans 13 residues. V lost 2 bases and J 14 bases, leaving 17 bases between the germline ends. The CDR3 loop reads CASSLDDWGTEFF. The CDR3 coding sequence is TGCGCCAGCAGCTTAGACGATTGGGGCACGGAGTTCTTC.

This clonotype was seen ten or more times. The chain joins TRBV18 to TRBJ2-5; 9 bases are a match to TRBD2. The ends lost 1 base at V and 4 bases at J; junction bases unmatched: 10. Germline lookup yields CDR1 KGHSH and CDR2 LQKENI. This CDR3 is 17 amino acids long. The CDR3 bases are TGTGCCAGCTCACCACTCGTAGCGGGAGCGTCACGAGAGACCCAGTACTTC. Translating it yields CASSPLVAGASRETQYF.

The sample holds many counts of this clonotype. The J gene is TRBJ1-1, the V gene TRBV30, with D perhaps matching TRBD1 (6 bases). V dropped 1 base and J dropped 3 bases, with 9 bases sitting between them. This CDR3 contains 13 residues. From germline, CDR1 is GTSNPN and CDR2 SVGIG (reference sequence). The DNA for the CDR3 is TGTGCCTGGAGTGACAAGGGGGACACTGAAGCTTTCTTT. Protein: CAWSDKGDTEAFF.

This clonotype was detected many times. This rearrangement joins TRBV7-2 to TRBJ1-5; D is uncertain. Germline-derived CDR1 and CDR2 are SGHTA and FQGNSA. V lost 2 bases and J lost 0, with 14 bases in between. This CDR3 is 17 amino acids long. The CDR3 reads CASSLFSPGNSNQPQHF. CDR3 sequence (DNA): TGTGCCAGCAGCTTATTCAGTCCCGGTAATAGCAATCAGCCCCAGCATTTT.

The V call is TRBV29-1, the J call TRBJ2-6; a possible D gene is TRBD1 (5 bases). The V gene's germline CDR1 is SQVTM and CDR2 ANQGSEA. This CDR3 is built from 14 residues. V was trimmed by 7 bases and J by 0 bases, leaving 10 bases between them. The CDR3 nucleotides read TGCAGCGCCGATGACAGCTCTGGGGCCAACGTCCTGACTTTC. This codes for CSADDSSGANVLTF.

At least ten counts were recorded for this clonotype. The CDR3 region has the DNA TGTGCCATCAGAGGCAGCGTGGGGCAAGAGACCCAGTACTTC. Translation gives CAIRGSVGQETQYF. The J gene is TRBJ2-5, the V gene TRBV10-3; D remains unclear. The CDR3 consists of 14 residues. The germline V and J ends were trimmed by 6 bases and 2 bases, with 13 bases remaining between them. Germline lookup yields CDR1 ENHRY and CDR2 SYGVKD.

This clonotype was detected only once. The chain joins TRBV20-1 to TRBJ1-2; 10 bases match TRBD1. Unmatched junction bases numbered 2, after V lost 1 base and J lost 3 bases. Germline CDR1 is DFQATT and CDR2 is SNEGSKA (reference sequence). The CDR3 has 14 residues. The CDR3 here is CSARGGQGYYGYTF. The CDR3, as DNA: TGCAGTGCTAGAGGGGGACAGGGGTACTATGGCTACACCTTC.

Many counts were recorded for this clonotype. This chain links TRBV7-9 with TRBJ2-3, with 12 bases matching TRBD2. The CDR3 spans 16 residues. The germline CDR1 and CDR2 sequences are SEHNR and FQNEAQ (reference sequence). Trimming took 5 bases from V and 5 from J; bases not matched to a gene: 8. The DNA of the CDR3 is TGTGCCAGCAGCCCGGGACTAGCGGGTAGAGGAGATACGCAGTATTTT. Its translation is CASSPGLAGRGDTQYF. Looking up the rest from reference TRBV7-9 and TRBJ2-3 gives the full variable domain: DTGVSQNPRHKITKRGQNVTFRCDPISEHNRLYWYRQTLGQGPEFLTYFQNEAQLEKSRLLSDRFSAERPKGSFSTLEIQRTEQGDSAMYLCASSPGLAGRGDTQYFGPGTRLTVL.

This clonotype was observed many times. J is TRBJ1-1 and V is TRBV9; D call uncertain. The ends were cut back, 4 bases at V and 1 base at J, with 14 bases in the middle. In germline, CDR1 is SGDLS, CDR2 YYNGEE. The CDR3 covers 15 residues. The DNA of the CDR3 is TGTGCCAGCAGCCTGTCCCCGAACGGGAACACTGAAGCTTTCTTT. It is translated as CASSLSPNGNTEAFF.

The sample holds many counts of this clonotype. The chain combines TRBV12-3 or TRBV12-4 with TRBJ2-5; TRBD1 matches at 7 bases. J gave up 5 bases and V 6 bases, and 3 bases lay outside the gene matches. CDR3 length equals 12 residues. CDR3 sequence (DNA): TGTGCCAGCAGATGGGACAGCGAGACCCAGTACTTC. Its protein product is CASRWDSETQYF.

This rearrangement joins TRBV29-1 to TRBJ2-3; 10 bases are shared with TRBD2. V was clipped by 6 bases and J by 6 bases; unmatched bases: 12. The CDR3 is 15 amino acids. Germline V gene sequence: CDR1 SQVTM, CDR2 ANQGSEA. CDR3: CSVETGISGGDTQYF. The DNA for the CDR3 is TGCAGCGTCGAAACCGGGATTAGCGGGGGGGATACGCAGTATTTT.

This clonotype was seen many times. The chain links TRBV7-8 to TRBJ2-7; D unresolved. The V end was cut by 5 bases, the J end by 3 bases, with 8 bases between. CDR3 length equals 12 residues. Germline V lookup: CDR1 SGHVS, CDR2 FQNEAQ. CDR3 nucleotide sequence: TGTGCCAGCAGCCAAAAAGTCTACGAGCAGTACTTC. It is translated as CASSQKVYEQYF.

This clonotype was found many times. The chain recombines TRBV7-3 with TRBJ2-1; 7 positions agree with TRBD1. The CDR3 length is 15 residues. The V segment lost 3 bases and the J segment 2 bases; nucleotides outside the gene matches: 4. CDR1 and CDR2 (germline): SGHTA, FQGTGA. CDR3 amino acids: CASSLTGPTYNEQFF. The CDR3 nucleotides are TGTGCCAGCAGCTTGACAGGGCCCACCTACAATGAGCAGTTCTTC.

This clonotype was recorded many times. V is TRBV24-1 and J is TRBJ2-3; D might be TRBD1 (5 bases). This CDR3 has 18 amino acids. Trimming pared 4 bases from V and 10 bases from J, leaving 29 bases between. Germline loops: CDR1 KGHDR, CDR2 SFDVKD. DNA for the CDR3: TGTGCCACCAGTGACTCTTCGATTGTAAGTTTACAGGATAGGTCGCAGTATTTT. Translation: CATSDSSIVSLQDRSQYF.

The chain employs TRBV5-5 and TRBJ1-1; D gene uncertain. Germline lookup yields CDR1 SGHKS and CDR2 YYEKEE (reference sequence). Trimming removed 3 bases at V and 2 bases at J, with 14 bases between. The CDR3 runs 15 residues. This chain's CDR3 is CASSSSGWGNTEAFF. For the CDR3, the DNA is TGTGCCAGCAGCTCCTCGGGGTGGGGTAACACTGAAGCTTTCTTT.

Ten or more counts support this clonotype. The DNA of the CDR3 is TGTGCCAGCAGCGTAGGGGTGGGGAACGGAGAGACCCAGTACTTC. Its protein product is CASSVGVGNGETQYF. The chain combines TRBV9 with TRBJ2-5; no definite D call. The CDR3 runs to 15 residues. CDR1 and CDR2 from the germline V gene are SGDLS and YYNGEE. Trimming took off 0 bases at V and 4 bases at J, with 13 bases between the two ends.

This chain links TRBV6-6 with TRBJ1-4; D unresolved. Germline lookup yields CDR1 MNHNY and CDR2 SVGAGI (reference sequence). The V and J ends lost 6 bases and 6 bases respectively, with 5 bases between them. The CDR3 contains 11 residues. The CDR3 region is CASREDEKLFF. CDR3 coding DNA: TGTGCCAGCAGGGAGGATGAAAAACTGTTTTTT.

This clonotype has at least ten counts. CDR3 in DNA: TGCAGCGTGGGGGACCCCAATCAGCCCCAGCATTTT. This gives the protein CSVGDPNQPQHF. V usage is TRBV29-1 and J usage is TRBJ1-5; D perhaps matches TRBD1 (5 bases). The germline V and J ends were trimmed by 6 bases and 3 bases, with 9 bases remaining between them. The CDR3 is 12 residues long. In germline, CDR1 is SQVTM, CDR2 ANQGSEA.